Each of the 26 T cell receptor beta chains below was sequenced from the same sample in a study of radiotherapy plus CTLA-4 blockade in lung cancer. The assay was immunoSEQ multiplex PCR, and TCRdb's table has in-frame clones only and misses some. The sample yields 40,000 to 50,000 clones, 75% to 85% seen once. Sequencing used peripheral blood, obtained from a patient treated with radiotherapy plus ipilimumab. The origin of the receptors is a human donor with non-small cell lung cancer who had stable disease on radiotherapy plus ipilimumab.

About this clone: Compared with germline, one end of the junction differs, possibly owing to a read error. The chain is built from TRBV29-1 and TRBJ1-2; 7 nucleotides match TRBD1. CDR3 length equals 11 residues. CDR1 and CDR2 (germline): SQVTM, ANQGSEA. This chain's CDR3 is CSVERGQTVSF. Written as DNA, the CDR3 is TGCAGCGTTGAAAGGGGACAGACGGTCTCCTTC.

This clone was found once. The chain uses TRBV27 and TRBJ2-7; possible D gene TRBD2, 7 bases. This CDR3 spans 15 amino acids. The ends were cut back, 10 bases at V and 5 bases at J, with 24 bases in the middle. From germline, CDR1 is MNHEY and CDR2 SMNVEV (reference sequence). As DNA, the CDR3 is TGTGCCACCCGAGGGGGTCCGGGGGGCGGGCACGAGCAGTACTTC. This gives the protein CATRGGPGGGHEQYF.

Here the CDR3 DNA reads TGTGCCAGCAGCGCCTCTAACAGGGACTATGGCTACACCTTC. It yields the protein CASSASNRDYGYTF. This chain uses TRBV9 with TRBJ1-2; maybe TRBD1 (6 bases). This CDR3 has 14 residues. Between the trimmed V and J ends, which lost 3 bases and 3 bases, there was a span of 12 bases. Germline CDR1 SGDLS, CDR2 YYNGEE.

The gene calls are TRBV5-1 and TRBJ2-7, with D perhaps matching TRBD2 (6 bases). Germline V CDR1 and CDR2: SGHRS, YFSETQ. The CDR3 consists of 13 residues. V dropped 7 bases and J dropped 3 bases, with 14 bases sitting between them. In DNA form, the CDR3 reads TGCGCCAGCGGCCCGGGACTGGGCTACGAGCAGTACTTC. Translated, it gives CASGPGLGYEQYF.

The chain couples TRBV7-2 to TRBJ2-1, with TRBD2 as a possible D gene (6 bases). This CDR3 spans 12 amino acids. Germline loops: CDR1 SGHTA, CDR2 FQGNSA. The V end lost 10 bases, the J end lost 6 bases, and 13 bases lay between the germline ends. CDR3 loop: CATLGGANEQFF. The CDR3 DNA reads TGTGCCACCCTGGGGGGAGCCAATGAGCAGTTCTTC.

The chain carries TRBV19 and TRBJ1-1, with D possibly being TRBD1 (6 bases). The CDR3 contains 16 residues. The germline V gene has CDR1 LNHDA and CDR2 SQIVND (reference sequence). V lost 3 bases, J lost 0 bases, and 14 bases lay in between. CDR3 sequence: CASSMYGRQVNTEAFF. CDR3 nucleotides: TGTGCCAGTAGTATGTATGGGAGACAGGTGAACACTGAAGCTTTCTTT.

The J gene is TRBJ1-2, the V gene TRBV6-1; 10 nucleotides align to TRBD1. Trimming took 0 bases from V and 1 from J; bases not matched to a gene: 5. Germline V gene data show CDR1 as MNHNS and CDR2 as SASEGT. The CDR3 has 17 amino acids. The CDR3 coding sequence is TGTGCCAGCAGTGAAGCGACAGGGGGCGTCAGTAACTATGGCTACACCTTC. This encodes CASSEATGGVSNYGYTF.

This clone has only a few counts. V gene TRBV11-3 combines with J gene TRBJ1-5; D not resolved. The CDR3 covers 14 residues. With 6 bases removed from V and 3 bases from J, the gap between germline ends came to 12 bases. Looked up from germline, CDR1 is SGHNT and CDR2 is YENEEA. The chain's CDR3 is CASRPTWYNQPQHF. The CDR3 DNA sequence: TGTGCCAGCAGACCAACATGGTACAATCAGCCCCAGCATTTT. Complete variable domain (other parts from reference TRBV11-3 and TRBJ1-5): EAGVVQSPRYKIIEKKQPVAFWCNPISGHNTLYWYLQNLGQGPELLIRYENEEAVDDSQLPKDRFSAERLKGVDSTLKIQPAELGDSAVYLCASRPTWYNQPQHFGDGTRLSIL.

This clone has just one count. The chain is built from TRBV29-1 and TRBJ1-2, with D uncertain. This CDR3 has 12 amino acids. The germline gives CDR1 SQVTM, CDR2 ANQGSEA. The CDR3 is CGINQEGYGYTF. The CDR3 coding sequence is TGCGGTATTAATCAGGAGGGCTATGGCTACACCTTC.

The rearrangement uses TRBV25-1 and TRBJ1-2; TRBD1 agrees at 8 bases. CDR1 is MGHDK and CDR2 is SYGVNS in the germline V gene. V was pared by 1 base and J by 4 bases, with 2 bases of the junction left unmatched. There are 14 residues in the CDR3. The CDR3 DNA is TGTGCCAGCAGTGAATGGGGACAGGCCTATGGCTACACCTTC. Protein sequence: CASSEWGQAYGYTF.

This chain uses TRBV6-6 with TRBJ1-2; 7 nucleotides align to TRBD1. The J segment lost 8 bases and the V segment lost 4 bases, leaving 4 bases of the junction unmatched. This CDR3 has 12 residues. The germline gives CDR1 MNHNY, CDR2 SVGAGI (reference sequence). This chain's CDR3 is CASSSDRVGYTF. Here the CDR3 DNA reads TGTGCCAGCAGTTCAGACAGGGTCGGCTACACCTTC.

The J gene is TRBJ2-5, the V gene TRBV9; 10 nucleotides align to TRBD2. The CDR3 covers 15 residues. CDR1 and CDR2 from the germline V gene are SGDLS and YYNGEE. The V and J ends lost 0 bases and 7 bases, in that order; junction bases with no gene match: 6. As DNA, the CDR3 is TGTGCCAGCAGCGTAGATCAGAGCGGGAGGGCGACCCAGTACTTC. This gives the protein CASSVDQSGRATQYF.

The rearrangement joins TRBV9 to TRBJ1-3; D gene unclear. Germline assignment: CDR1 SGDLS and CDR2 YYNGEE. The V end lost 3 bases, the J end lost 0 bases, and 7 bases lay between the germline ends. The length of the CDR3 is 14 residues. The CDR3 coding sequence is TGTGCCAGCAGCGCGGTTCCCTCTGGAAACACCATATATTTT. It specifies CASSAVPSGNTIYF.

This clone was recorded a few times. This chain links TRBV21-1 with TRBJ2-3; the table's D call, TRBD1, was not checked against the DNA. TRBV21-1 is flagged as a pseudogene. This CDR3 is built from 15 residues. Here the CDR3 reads CASSSKWPIVDTQYF. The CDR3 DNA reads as TGTGCCAGCAGCTCAAAGTGGCCAATCGTAGATACGCAGTATTTT.

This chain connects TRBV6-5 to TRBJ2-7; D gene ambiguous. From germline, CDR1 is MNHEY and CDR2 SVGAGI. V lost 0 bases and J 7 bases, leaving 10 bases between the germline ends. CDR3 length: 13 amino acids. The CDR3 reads CASSYSGSAEQYF. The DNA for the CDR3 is TGTGCCAGCAGTTACTCCGGGTCCGCTGAGCAGTACTTC.

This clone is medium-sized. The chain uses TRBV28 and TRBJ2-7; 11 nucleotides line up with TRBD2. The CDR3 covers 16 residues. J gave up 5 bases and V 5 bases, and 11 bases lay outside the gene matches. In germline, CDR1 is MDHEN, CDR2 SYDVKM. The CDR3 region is CASSPIPLAGVHEQYF. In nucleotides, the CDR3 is TGTGCCAGCAGTCCCATCCCACTAGCGGGAGTGCACGAGCAGTACTTC.

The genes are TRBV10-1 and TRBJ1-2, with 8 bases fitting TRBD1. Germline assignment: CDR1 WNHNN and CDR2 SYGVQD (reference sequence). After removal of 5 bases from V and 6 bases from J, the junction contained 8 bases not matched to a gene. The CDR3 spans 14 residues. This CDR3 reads CASSSPDREDGYTF. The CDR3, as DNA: TGCGCCAGCAGTTCCCCGGACAGGGAGGATGGCTACACCTTC.

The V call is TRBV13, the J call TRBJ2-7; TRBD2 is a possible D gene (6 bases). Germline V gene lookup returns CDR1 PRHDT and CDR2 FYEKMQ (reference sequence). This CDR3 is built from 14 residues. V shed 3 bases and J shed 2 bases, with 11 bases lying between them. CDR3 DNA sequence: TGTGCCAGCAGCTTCGAGCGGGCTCCCTACGAGCAGTACTTC. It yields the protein CASSFERAPYEQYF.

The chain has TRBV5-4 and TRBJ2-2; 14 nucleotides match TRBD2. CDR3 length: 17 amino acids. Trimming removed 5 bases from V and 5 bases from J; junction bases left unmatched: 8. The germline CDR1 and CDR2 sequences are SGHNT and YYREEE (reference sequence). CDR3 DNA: TGTGCCAGCAGTCCGGGACTAGCGGGAGTAAAAACCGGGGAGCTGTTTTTT. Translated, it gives CASSPGLAGVKTGELFF.

The CDR3 loop is CASSPLFLGQGARYGYTF. The DNA of the CDR3 is TGTGCCAGCAGTCCTCTATTTCTGGGGCAGGGGGCGCGCTATGGCTACACCTTC. The rearrangement links TRBV28 to TRBJ1-2, with 8 bases identical to TRBD1. V gave up 5 bases and J gave up 4 bases; unmatched junction bases: 18. The CDR3 loop spans 18 amino acids. Germline CDR1 is MDHEN and CDR2 is SYDVKM.

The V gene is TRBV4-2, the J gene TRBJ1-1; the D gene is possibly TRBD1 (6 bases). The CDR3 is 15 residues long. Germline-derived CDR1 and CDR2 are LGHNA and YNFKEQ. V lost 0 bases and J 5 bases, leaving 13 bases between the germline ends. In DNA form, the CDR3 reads TGTGCCAGCAGCCAAGAGTTAATGGGGGCGACTGAAGCTTTCTTT. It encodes CASSQELMGATEAFF.

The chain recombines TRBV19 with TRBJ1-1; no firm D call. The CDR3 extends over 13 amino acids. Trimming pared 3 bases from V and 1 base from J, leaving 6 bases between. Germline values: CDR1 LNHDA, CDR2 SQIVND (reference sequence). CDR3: CASSISRNTEAFF. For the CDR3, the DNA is TGTGCCAGTAGTATTAGTCGGAACACTGAAGCTTTCTTT.

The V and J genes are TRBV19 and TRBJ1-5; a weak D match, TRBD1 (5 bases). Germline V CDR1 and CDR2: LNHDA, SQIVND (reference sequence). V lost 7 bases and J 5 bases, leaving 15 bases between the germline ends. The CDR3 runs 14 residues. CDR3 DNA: TGTGCCAGTACTGACAGTTCCCCCGATCAGCCCCAGCATTTT. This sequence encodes CASTDSSPDQPQHF. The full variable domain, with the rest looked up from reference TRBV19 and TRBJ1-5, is DGGITQSPKYLFRKEGQNVTLSCEQNLNHDAMYWYRQDPGQGLRLIYYSQIVNDFQKGDIAEGYSVSREKKESFPLTVTSAQKNPTAFYLCASTDSSPDQPQHFGDGTRLSIL.

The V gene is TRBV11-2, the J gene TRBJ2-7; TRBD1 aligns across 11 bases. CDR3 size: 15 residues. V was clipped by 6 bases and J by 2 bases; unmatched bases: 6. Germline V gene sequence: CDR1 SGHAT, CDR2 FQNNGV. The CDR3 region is CASRTSGQGAYEQYF. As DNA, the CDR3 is TGTGCCAGCAGAACCTCGGGACAGGGGGCCTACGAGCAGTACTTC.

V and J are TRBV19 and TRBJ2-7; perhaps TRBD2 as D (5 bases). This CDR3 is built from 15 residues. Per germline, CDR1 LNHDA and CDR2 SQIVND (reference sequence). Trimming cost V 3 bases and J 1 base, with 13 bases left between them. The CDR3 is CASSISGGLSYEQYF. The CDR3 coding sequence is TGTGCCAGTAGTATCTCGGGCGGACTTTCCTACGAGCAGTACTTC.

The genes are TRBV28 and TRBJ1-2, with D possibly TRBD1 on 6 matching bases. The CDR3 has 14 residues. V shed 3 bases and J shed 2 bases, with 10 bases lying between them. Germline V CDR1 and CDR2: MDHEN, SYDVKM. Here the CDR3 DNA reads TGTGCCAGCAGTTTTAGGGACACCAACTATGGCTACACCTTC. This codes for CASSFRDTNYGYTF.